This passage covers 8 T cell receptor beta chains from one sample sequenced in a study of T cells in Graves' hyperthyroidism and ophthalmopathy. Amplification of TCR beta CDR3 regions was performed using RNA transcripts as template. The HTBI primer set drove a first-round RT-PCR of the TCR CDR3. TCRdb analysed the multiplex PCR reads with MiXCR anew, one entry per CDR3 protein. The repertoire holds 370,000 or so distinct CDR3 sequences, roughly 14% seen once, with around 20% in the top ten. Sequenced input: blood. The receptors shown here come from a man aged 25 to 40 with Graves' hyperthyroidism that later progressed to Graves' ophthalmopathy.

The V and J genes are TRBV5-1 and TRBJ1-4; possibly TRBD1 for D (5 bases). V was clipped by 4 bases and J by 2 bases, with 12 bases between them. Germline values: CDR1 SGHRS, CDR2 YFSETQ. The CDR3 length is 15 residues. The CDR3 nucleotides read TGCGCCAGCAGCGCGGCAGGGAAGACTAATGAAAAACTGTTTTTT. Translating gives CASSAAGKTNEKLFF. Full variable domain (missing parts from reference TRBV5-1 and TRBJ1-4): KAGVTQTPRYLIKTRGQQVTLSCSPISGHRSVSWYQQTPGQGLQFLFEYFSETQRNKGNFPGRFSGRQFSNSRSEMNVSTLELGDSALYLCASSAAGKTNEKLFFGSGTQLSVL.

Concerning this clonotype itself: One junction end does not reproduce the germline sequence, and a read error may be involved. The J gene is TRBJ2-1, the V gene TRBV2, with D uncertain. This CDR3 is built from 14 residues. Germline loops: CDR1 SNHLY, CDR2 FYNNEI. The CDR3 here is CASSVGRSYNEQSF. CDR3 sequence (DNA): TGTGCCAGCAGTGTTGGCCGGTCCTACAATGAGCAGTCCTTC. The full variable domain, completed using reference TRBV2 and TRBJ2-1, is EPEVTQTPSHQVTQMGQEVILRCVPISNHLYFYWYRQILGQKVEFLVSFYNNEISEKSEIFDDQFSVERPDGSNFTLKIRSTKLEDSAMYFCASSVGRSYNEQSFGPGTRLTVL.

This clonotype came up a few times. The genes are TRBV3-1 and TRBJ2-3; 8 nucleotides agree with TRBD2. The V gene's germline CDR1 is LGHDT and CDR2 YNNKEL (reference sequence). This CDR3 contains 15 residues. The V gene end was trimmed by 4 bases and the J gene end by 7 bases; junction bases not matched to a gene: 10. CDR3 nucleotides: TGTGCCAGCAGCCTTAGAGCGGGGGTTGGAAATACGCAGTATTTT. The encoded protein is CASSLRAGVGNTQYF.

The sample holds many counts of this clonotype. This chain joins TRBV28 and TRBJ2-2; 11 nucleotides line up with TRBD1. Germline V gene lookup returns CDR1 MDHEN and CDR2 SYDVKM. Trimming cost V 3 bases and J 3 bases; bases outside gene matches: 6. The CDR3 length is 17 residues. CDR3 nucleotides: TGTGCCAGCAGTTTGGCCGGGACAGGGGGTTACACCGGGGAGCTGTTTTTT. Protein: CASSLAGTGGYTGELFF.

This clonotype was observed at least ten times. The genes are TRBV12-5 and TRBJ2-2; the match to TRBD1 covers 9 bases. The CDR3 loop spans 16 amino acids. V lost 2 bases to trimming and J lost 3 bases; unmatched junction nucleotides: 4. Germline V gives CDR1 LGHNT, CDR2 FRNRAP. The CDR3 DNA reads as TGTGCTAGTGGTTTGCTCGGGACAGGGCACACCGGGGAGCTGTTTTTT. Residues: CASGLLGTGHTGELFF.

This chain uses TRBV4-1 with TRBJ2-6, with a weak D call TRBD1 (6 bases). This CDR3 is built from 16 residues. With 2 bases removed from V and 4 bases from J, the gap between germline ends came to 12 bases. CDR1 is MGHRA and CDR2 is YSYEKL in the germline V gene. CDR3 in DNA: TGCGCCAGCAGCCAAAGGGGGAATAGAGGGGCCAACGTCCTGACTTTC. Translated: CASSQRGNRGANVLTF.

The chain is built from TRBV9 and TRBJ2-7, with TRBD1 identical over 8 bases. The germline CDR1 and CDR2 sequences are SGDLS and YYNGEE. V was clipped by 0 bases and J by 7 bases; unmatched bases: 9. CDR3 size: 15 residues. CDR3 residues: CASSVDWDRFREQYF. The DNA for the CDR3 is TGTGCCAGCAGCGTAGATTGGGACAGGTTTCGTGAGCAGTACTTC.

The gene calls are TRBV7-8 and TRBJ2-7; no clear D gene. Germline V gene sequence: CDR1 SGHVS, CDR2 FQNEAQ. The CDR3 sequence is 15 residues long. V lost 0 bases and J 1 base, leaving 10 bases between the germline ends. The DNA of the CDR3 is TGTGCCAGCAGCTTAGCGGGCAGCCATTCCTACGAGCAGTACTTC. Translated, it gives CASSLAGSHSYEQYF. Supplemented by reference TRBV7-8 and TRBJ2-7, the full variable domain reads GAGVSQSPRYKVAKRGQDVALRCDPISGHVSLFWYQQALGQGPEFLTYFQNEAQLDKSGLPSDRFFAERPEGSVSTLKIQRTQQEDSAVYLCASSLAGSHSYEQYFGPGTRLTVT.